The next 16 T cell receptor beta chains were all read from a single sample in a study of regulatory T cells in long-lasting Graves disease. The time point: newly diagnosed GD, antithyroid drugs for less than 3 months. There was RNA extracted from PBMCs, and the TCR library was made from it. Investigators prepared the TCR beta libraries by applying iRepertoire HTBI primers and Arm-PCR of CDR3 regions. MiXCR, run by TCRdb on the multiplex PCR reads, gives a single entry per CDR3 protein. The profile shows hundreds of thousands of distinct CDR3 sequences, 15% to 20% of them singletons. In addition, the sample was reused for a study of T cells in Graves' hyperthyroidism and ophthalmopathy.

The sequences come from peripheral blood mononuclear cells (PBMCs), collected at new diagnosis, from a patient treated with antithyroid drugs. These receptors all stem from a woman between 25 and 40 years old with Graves disease.

This clonotype was counted at least ten times. The chain carries TRBV2 and TRBJ2-7, with 10 positions matching TRBD2. Germline-derived CDR1 and CDR2 are SNHLY and FYNNEI. After removal of 5 bases from V and 2 bases from J, the junction contained 3 bases not matched to a gene. The CDR3 totals 14 residues. The CDR3 region is CASSWTSGPYEQYF. As DNA, the CDR3 is TGTGCCAGCAGTTGGACTAGCGGTCCCTACGAGCAGTACTTC.

This clonotype was picked up a small number of times. The rearrangement uses TRBV5-6 and TRBJ2-1; 14 bases fit TRBD2. V gave up 3 bases and J gave up 5 bases; unmatched junction bases: 4. Germline V gives CDR1 SGHDT, CDR2 YYEEEE. The CDR3 contains 16 residues. The CDR3: CASSYGTSGRDNEQFF. In DNA form, the CDR3 reads TGTGCCAGCAGCTATGGGACTAGCGGGAGAGACAATGAGCAGTTCTTC.

This chain's CDR3 is CASSGDLWRNTIYF. CDR3 sequence (DNA): TGTGCCAGCAGTGGGGACCTCTGGCGGAACACCATATATTTT. The V and J genes are TRBV2 and TRBJ1-3; D possibly corresponds to TRBD1 (5 bases). Trimming left V 4 bases short and J 7 bases short, with 14 bases between. Per the germline V gene, CDR1 is SNHLY and CDR2 is FYNNEI. The CDR3 contains 14 residues.

The chain recombines TRBV10-3 with TRBJ2-3; D is uncertain. There are 14 residues in the CDR3. V dropped 2 bases and J dropped 2 bases, with 8 bases sitting between them. CDR1 and CDR2 from the germline V gene are ENHRY and SYGVKD. The CDR3 bases are TGTGCCATCAGTGAGACAGTGGCCACAGATACGCAGTATTTT. It encodes CAISETVATDTQYF.

The chain is built from TRBV12-3 or TRBV12-4 and TRBJ2-2; D remains ambiguous. The CDR3 has 13 residues. V dropped 6 bases and J dropped 2 bases, with 7 bases sitting between them. CDR3 in DNA: TGTGCCAGCAGACTAATCAACACCGGGGAGCTGTTTTTT. Amino acids: CASRLINTGELFF.

The chain uses TRBV6-2 or TRBV6-3 and TRBJ1-5; D not certain. The CDR3 covers 16 residues. With 5 bases removed from V and 1 base from J, the gap between germline ends came to 15 bases. Germline CDR1 MNHEY, CDR2 SVGEGT. The CDR3, as DNA: TGTGCCAGCAGTGAAACGGTAGGGATAAGCAATCAGCCCCAGCATTTT. Translating it yields CASSETVGISNQPQHF.

This clonotype was detected many times. The chain joins TRBV7-2 to TRBJ2-3; the match to TRBD2 covers 12 bases. The CDR3 totals 16 residues. The germline V gene has CDR1 SGHTA and CDR2 FQGNSA. J was trimmed by 0 bases and V by 5 bases; bases with no gene match: 3. Here the CDR3 reads CASSRTSGVSTDTQYF. As DNA, the CDR3 is TGTGCCAGCAGCAGGACTAGCGGGGTGAGCACAGATACGCAGTATTTT.

This clonotype occurred a few times. The V call is TRBV5-1, the J call TRBJ2-1; the D gene is possibly TRBD1 (6 bases). The CDR3 consists of 13 residues. V gave up 2 bases and J gave up 5 bases, with 8 bases separating them. Germline V lookup: CDR1 SGHRS, CDR2 YFSETQ. CDR3: CASSFTGNNEQFF. The CDR3 DNA reads as TGCGCCAGCAGCTTTACAGGGAACAATGAGCAGTTCTTC.

This clonotype came up once. One base away lies a much larger clone, so this may be a sequencing read error. The rearrangement uses TRBV6-2 or TRBV6-3 and TRBJ1-5, with 7 bases fitting TRBD1. The V gene's germline CDR1 is MNHEY and CDR2 SVGEGT. CDR3 length: 14 residues. The V segment lost 5 bases and the J segment 9 bases; nucleotides outside the gene matches: 10. This CDR3 is CASSDAAGGRPQHF. The CDR3 DNA reads TGTGCCAGCAGTGATGCTGCAGGGGGAAGGCCCCAGCATTTT.

This clonotype was recorded at least ten times. This sequence joins TRBV6-5 and TRBJ1-4, with D maybe TRBD1 (5 bases). Deletions cut 2 bases from V and 6 bases from J, with 10 bases between. Germline assignment: CDR1 MNHEY and CDR2 SVGAGI. The CDR3 has 14 amino acids. The CDR3 sequence: CASSYRGTDEKLFF. The CDR3 DNA follows: TGTGCCAGCAGTTACCGGGGGACGGATGAAAAACTGTTTTTT.

The gene calls are TRBV30 and TRBJ2-2; a possible D gene is TRBD1 (5 bases). Deletions cut 0 bases from V and 1 base from J, with 9 bases between. Germline loops: CDR1 GTSNPN, CDR2 SVGIG (reference sequence). The CDR3 spans 15 residues. Written as DNA, the CDR3 is TGTGCCTGGAGTGTACAGGTAGTGAACACCGGGGAGCTGTTTTTT. Translation: CAWSVQVVNTGELFF.

This clonotype has a count of ten or more. V is TRBV30 and J is TRBJ1-3; D possibly corresponds to TRBD1 (5 bases). Trimming shortened V by 8 bases and J by 8 bases, and 25 bases separated the two germline ends. Germline assignment: CDR1 GTSNPN and CDR2 SVGIG (reference sequence). The CDR3 runs 15 residues. The chain's CDR3 is CARKTKGRRAHTIYF. CDR3 DNA sequence: TGTGCCCGCAAAACGAAGGGGCGCCGGGCTCACACCATATATTTT.

This clonotype was seen only a few times. The chain is built from TRBV6-1 and TRBJ2-1; unclear D gene. With the DNA end fitting TRBJ2-5 better, the J assignment may be wrong. Germline V gene lookup returns CDR1 MNHNS and CDR2 SASEGT. This CDR3 has 15 residues. The CDR3 DNA is TGTGCCAGCAGTGAAGCTGGCAGGAGCCAAGAGACCCAGTACTTC. This gives the protein CASSEAGRSQETQYF.

This clonotype was seen a handful of times. The rearrangement joins TRBV9 to TRBJ2-3; 7 bases are a match to TRBD2. Germline V gene sequence: CDR1 SGDLS, CDR2 YYNGEE. The CDR3 runs to 15 residues. J lost 0 bases, V lost 7 bases, and 8 bases had no gene match. This CDR3 is CASGSSGHSTDTQYF. The CDR3 DNA sequence: TGTGCCAGCGGGTCTAGCGGACATAGCACAGATACGCAGTATTTT. Supplemented by reference TRBV9 and TRBJ2-3, the full variable domain reads DSGVTQTPKHLITATGQRVTLRCSPRSGDLSVYWYQQSLDQGLQFLIQYYNGEERAKGNILERFSAQQFPDLHSELNLSSLELGDSALYFCASGSSGHSTDTQYFGPGTRLTVL.

The chain recombines TRBV11-3 with TRBJ2-1; 12 bases match TRBD1. CDR3 size: 15 residues. The germline gives CDR1 SGHNT, CDR2 YENEEA. The J segment lost 6 bases and the V segment lost 5 bases, leaving 5 bases of the junction unmatched. CDR3 DNA sequence: TGTGCCAGCAGCAACCGGGACAGGGGGCTCAATGAGCAGTTCTTC. Its translation is CASSNRDRGLNEQFF.

This clonotype appeared many times. CDR3 loop: CASSLRPDGSDGYTF. CDR3 bases: TGTGCCAGCAGTTTAAGGCCGGACGGATCGGATGGCTACACCTTC. V and J are TRBV28 and TRBJ1-2; no clear D gene. Trimming stripped 2 bases from V and 6 bases from J, with 16 bases between. Germline V gives CDR1 MDHEN, CDR2 SYDVKM. The CDR3 has 15 amino acids.